These T cell receptor beta chains were read from a single sample in a study of tumor-infiltrating lymphocytes in primary liver carcinoma. MiXCR was run by TCRdb on the multiplex PCR reads, yielding one entry per CDR3 protein. The data hold tens of thousands of distinct CDR3 sequences, with about 70% observed a single time. Source material: liver tumor tissue from sampling region 2. Receptors were obtained from a man aged 35 to 55 with primary liver carcinoma and hepatitis B virus infection. Each CDR3 is given with its conserved first and last residue. The D gene is left open where the match is weak. Rows may omit the clone size; those that give it use once, few, many or a size class.

d_call,clone_size,v_call,j_call,cdr3_nt,cdr3_aa
-,-,TRBV10-1,TRBJ2-2,TGCGCCAGCAGTGAAGGCGGGATGAACATCGGGGAGCTGTTTTTT,CASSEGGMNIGELFF
-,-,TRBV12-3/TRBV12-4,TRBJ2-7,TGTGTCAGCAGTGTCCCTATTGGGGGATCCTACGACCAGTACTTC,CVSSVPIGGSYDQYF
-,-,TRBV19,TRBJ2-2,TGTGCCACTACCTACTCATGGAAGAACACCGGGGAGTTGTTTTTT,CATTYSWKNTGELFF
-,-,TRBV29-1,TRBJ2-2,TGCAGCGTTCTTCGTGGGAGTGGCACCAGGGAGCTGTTTTTT,CSVLRGSGTRELFF
-,many,TRBV28,TRBJ2-2,TGTGCCAGCAGTTTTTGGGACCGGGAAGCCGGGGAGCTGTTTTTT,CASSFWDREAGELFF
-,-,TRBV29-1,TRBJ2-3,TGCAGCGTAGCGGAGGGGGGAGAGACAGATAGGCAGTATTTT,CSVAEGGETDRQYF
-,-,TRBV6-5,TRBJ2-7,TGTGCCAGCAGTGATGGACCGGACATATTATACTTC,CASSDGPDILYF
-,-,TRBV28,TRBJ1-1,TGTGCCAGTAGTTCCTGGAAGAGGTCTGAAGCTTTCTTT,CASSSWKRSEAFF
-,-,TRBV2,TRBJ1-3,TGTGTCAGCAATGACGACTCTGGAAACACCATATATTTT,CVSNDDSGNTIYF
TRBD1,many,TRBV29-1,TRBJ2-3,TGCAGCGTTGGGGTGGGACAGAGGGATACGCAGTATTTT,CSVGVGQRDTQYF
-,-,TRBV6-1,TRBJ1-3,TGTGCCAGCAGTGATGGCATCGCCTCTGGAAATACCATATATTTT,CASSDGIASGNTIYF
-,-,TRBV6-6,TRBJ2-2,TGTGCCGGCAGTTACGATGCGGTCGGGACCGGGGAGATGATTTTT,CAGSYDAVGTGEMIF
-,-,TRBV12-3/TRBV12-4,TRBJ2-7,TGTACCAGCAGTTTAGGGACGGGCTCCTACGAGCAATACTTC,CTSSLGTGSYEQYF
-,many,TRBV25-1,TRBJ1-6,TGTGCCAGCAGTTCTCTCCCGAATTCACCCCTCCACTTT,CASSSLPNSPLHF
-,-,TRBV9,TRBJ2-1,TGTGCCAGCAGCGTAGTTTCGGGGAGTGAGCAGTTCTTC,CASSVVSGSEQFF
TRBD2,-,TRBV11-1,TRBJ2-1,TGTGCAAGCAACTTCGGGACTAGCGGCTACAATGAGCAGTTGTTC,CASNFGTSGYNEQLF
-,-,TRBV29-1,TRBJ2-7,TGCAGGGTTGAAGACGACCGAGCGGCCTCGAGCTCCTATGAGCAGTACTTC,CRVEDDRAASSSYEQYF
-,many,TRBV10-3,TRBJ2-2,TGTGCCATCGCGACGGGGGCCGGGGAGCTGTTTTTT,CAIATGAGELFF
-,-,TRBV12-3/TRBV12-4,TRBJ1-1,TGTGCCAACACTTTAGCTCTGGCGGCGAACACTGAAGCTTTCTTT,CANTLALAANTEAFF
-,-,TRBV29-1,TRBJ2-1,TGCAGCGATGAAGGGACTGACTACATTGAGCAGTTATTC,CSDEGTDYIEQLF
-,-,TRBV11-2,TRBJ2-2,TGTGCCAGCAGCTTAGTTCGAACGTACCCAGGGACCGGGGTGCTGTTTTTC,CASSLVRTYPGTGVLFF
-,-,TRBV28,TRBJ2-1,TGTGCCAGCAGTATAGCTTTGGGGACATGGTCCAGCCAGCAATTCTTC,CASSIALGTWSSQQFF
-,few,TRBV29-1,TRBJ2-7,TGCAGCGCCATGACATCTGGGACCGGCACTCCCTACGAGCAGTACTTC,CSAMTSGTGTPYEQYF
-,-,TRBV2,TRBJ1-4,TGTGCCAGCAGTGACGAAGGTTGGGATAAGGGGTTTTTT,CASSDEGWDKGFF
-,-,TRBV5-5,TRBJ1-6,TGTGTCAGCAGTCCTGGACCTGGTTCACCCCTCCACTTT,CVSSPGPGSPLHF
-,medium-sized,TRBV11-2,TRBJ1-2,TGTGCCAGCAGCTTCTCCGGGACGGCTTATGGCTACACCTTC,CASSFSGTAYGYTF
TRBD2,-,TRBV11-2,TRBJ2-2,TGTGCCAGCAGCATGGTGGCGCTAGCGGGAAACGGGGAGCTGTTTTTT,CASSMVALAGNGELFF
-,-,TRBV7-9,TRBJ2-7,TGTGTCAGTAGCTCTCTTGGGTACGAGCAGTACTTC,CVSSSLGYEQYF
-,many,TRBV6-1,TRBJ1-6,TGTGCCAGCATGGAGGCCTATAATTCACCCCTCCACTTT,CASMEAYNSPLHF
-,-,TRBV11-2,TRBJ2-3,TGTGCCGGCAGCTTTCGGGAAGTTGGCACAGATACGCAGTATTTT,CAGSFREVGTDTQYF
-,-,TRBV11-2,TRBJ2-1,TGTGCCAGCAACTTAAAAGATACCTATGAGCACTTCTTC,CASNLKDTYEHFF
-,-,TRBV5-4,TRBJ2-7,TGTGCCAGCAGCACAACACTAACCTACGAGCAGTACTTC,CASSTTLTYEQYF
-,-,TRBV11-2,TRBJ2-5,TGTGACAGCAGCTTAGGGGCATTGCCCGGGTTTCAAGAGACCGAATACTTC,CDSSLGALPGFQETEYF
-,-,TRBV4-1,TRBJ2-6,TGCGCCAGAAGCCAGCTACAAGAGGCTACTGGGGCCAACGTCCTGACATTC,CARSQLQEATGANVLTF
-,-,TRBV6-6,TRBJ1-3,TGTACCAGCACCCTAGGGTGTTACTCTGGAAACACCATATATTTT,CTSTLGCYSGNTIYF
-,many,TRBV6-5,TRBJ2-7,TGTGCCAGCAGTTACCGGGACCCCAGACCCTACGAGCAGTACTTC,CASSYRDPRPYEQYF
-,-,TRBV6-5,TRBJ2-7,TGTGCCTCCGGGCCGGAGGGACCAGTCTACGAGCAGTATTTC,CASGPEGPVYEQYF
-,once,TRBV30,TRBJ1-1,TGTGCCTGGAGAAGTGGTTCGGATACTGAAGCTTTCTTT,CAWRSGSDTEAFF
-,few,TRBV24-1,TRBJ1-3,TGTGCCACCAGTGAAAACGATAACACCATATATTTT,CATSENDNTIYF
-,-,TRBV11-2,TRBJ2-2,TGTGCAAGCAACTTAGGGCCAGAGGGTGACACCGGGGAGCTGTTTTTT,CASNLGPEGDTGELFF
-,many,TRBV19,TRBJ2-1,TGTGCCAGTAATCAGGGGACCAATGAGCAGTTCTTC,CASNQGTNEQFF
-,-,TRBV6-6,TRBJ2-7,TGTGCCAGCAAACCTAGGACCCAGGCCCGGGAGAAGTACTTT,CASKPRTQAREKYF
-,-,TRBV6-6,TRBJ1-5,TGTGCCTGCAGTTACCGACTAGAATATAGCAATCAGCCCCAGCATTTT,CACSYRLEYSNQPQHF